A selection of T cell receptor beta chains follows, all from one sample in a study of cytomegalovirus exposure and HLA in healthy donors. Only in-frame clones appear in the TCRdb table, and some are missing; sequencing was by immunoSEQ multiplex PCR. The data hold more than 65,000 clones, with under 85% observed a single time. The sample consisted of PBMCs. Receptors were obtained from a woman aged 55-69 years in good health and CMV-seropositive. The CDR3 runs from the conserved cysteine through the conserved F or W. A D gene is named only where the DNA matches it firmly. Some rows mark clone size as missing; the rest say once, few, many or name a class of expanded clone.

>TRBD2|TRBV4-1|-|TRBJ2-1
CASSQGLAGLSYNEQFF
TGCGCCAGCAGCCAAGGGCTAGCGGGACTCTCCTACAATGAGCAGTTCTTC
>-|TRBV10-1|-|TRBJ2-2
CASTNRDTGELFF
TGCGCCAGCACTAACAGGGACACCGGGGAGCTGTTTTTT
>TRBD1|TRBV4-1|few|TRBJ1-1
CASSQTGLNTEAFF
TGCGCCAGCAGCCAGACAGGGCTGAACACTGAAGCTTTCTTT
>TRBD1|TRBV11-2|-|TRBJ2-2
CASRPGGSGGELFF
TGTGCCAGCAGACCAGGGGGCTCGGGCGGGGAGCTGTTTTTT
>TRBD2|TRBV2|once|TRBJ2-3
CASIRLAGNTDTQYF
TGTGCCAGCATCAGACTAGCGGGGAACACAGATACGCAGTATTTT
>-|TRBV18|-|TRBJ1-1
CASSPIRENTEAFF
TGTGCCAGCTCACCGATCAGGGAGAACACTGAAGCTTTCTTT
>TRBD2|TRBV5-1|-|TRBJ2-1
CASSFRGGYNEQFF
TGCGCCAGCAGCTTCCGGGGGGGCTACAATGAGCAGTTCTTC
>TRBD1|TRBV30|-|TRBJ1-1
CAWRGRTGRNTEAFF
TGTGCCTGGAGGGGACGGACAGGGCGGAATACTGAAGCTTTCTTT
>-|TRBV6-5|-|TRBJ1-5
CASRGAGLNQPQHF
TGTGCCAGCCGGGGGGCCGGTCTTAATCAGCCCCAGCATTTT
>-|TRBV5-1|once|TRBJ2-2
CASSLSPGLDTGELFF
TGCGCCAGCAGCTTGTCCCCCGGACTGGACACCGGGGAGCTGTTTTTT
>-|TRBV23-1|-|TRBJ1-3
CASSQSGRGNTIYF
TGCGCCAGCAGTCAATCGGGGCGGGGAAACACCATATATTTT
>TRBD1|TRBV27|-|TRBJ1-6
CASSPGTGKNSPLHF
TGTGCCAGCAGTCCCGGGACAGGGAAAAATTCACCCCTCCACTTT
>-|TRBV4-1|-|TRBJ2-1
CASSQVGGRRLYNEQFF
TGCGCCAGCAGCCAAGTCGGGGGACGGAGGCTTTACAATGAGCAGTTCTTC
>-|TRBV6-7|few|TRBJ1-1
CASSPGGEDTEAFF
TGTGCCAGCAGCCCTGGGGGGGAAGACACTGAAGCTTTCTTT
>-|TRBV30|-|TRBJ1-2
CAWSAPAAYYGYTF
TGTGCCTGGAGTGCCCCCGCGGCTTACTATGGCTACACCTTC
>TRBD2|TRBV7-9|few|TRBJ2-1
CASSPPRASGSNEQFF
TGTGCCAGCAGCCCACCCCGAGCTAGCGGGAGCAATGAGCAGTTCTTC
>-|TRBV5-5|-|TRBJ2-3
CASSLVPSSADTQYF
TGTGCCAGCAGCTTGGTTCCGTCTAGTGCAGATACGCAGTATTTT
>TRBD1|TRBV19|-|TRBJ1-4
CASSRDRVGGEKLFF
TGTGCCAGTAGTAGAGACAGGGTGGGAGGTGAAAAACTGTTTTTT
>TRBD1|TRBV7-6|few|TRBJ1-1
CASSTTGGSEAFF
TGTGCCAGCAGTACAACAGGGGGTAGTGAAGCTTTCTTT
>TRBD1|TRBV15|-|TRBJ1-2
CATSREKTGSYGYTF
TGTGCCACCAGCAGAGAAAAGACAGGGAGCTATGGCTACACCTTC
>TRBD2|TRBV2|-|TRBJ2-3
CASSEGSGGGWTDTQYF
TGTGCCAGCAGTGAAGGTAGCGGGGGGGGTTGGACAGATACGCAGTATTTT
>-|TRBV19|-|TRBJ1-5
CASSIVGSDWGREGNQPQHF
TGTGCCAGTAGTATCGTAGGTTCAGACTGGGGCAGGGAGGGCAATCAGCCCCAGCATTTT
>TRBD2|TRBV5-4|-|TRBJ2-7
CASSSGLAGYSYEQYF
TGTGCCAGCAGCTCCGGACTAGCGGGATACTCCTACGAGCAGTACTTC
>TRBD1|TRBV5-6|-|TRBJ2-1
CASSSGQVEYNEQFF
TGTGCCAGCAGCTCGGGACAGGTAGAATACAATGAGCAGTTCTTC
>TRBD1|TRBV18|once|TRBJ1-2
CASSRGTGEGYGYTF
TGTGCCAGCTCACGCGGGACAGGGGAAGGCTATGGCTACACCTTC
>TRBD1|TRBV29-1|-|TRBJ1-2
CSVSSGQGANYGYTF
TGCAGCGTGTCATCGGGACAGGGTGCCAACTATGGCTACACCTTC
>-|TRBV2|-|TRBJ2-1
CASSEYSSEQFF
TGTGCCAGCAGTGAGTATAGCTCTGAGCAGTTCTTC
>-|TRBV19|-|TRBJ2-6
CASRNTARGLSGANVLTF
TGTGCCAGTAGGAACACCGCCAGGGGATTATCTGGGGCCAACGTCCTGACTTTC
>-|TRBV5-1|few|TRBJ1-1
CASSLTPLNTEAFF
TGCGCCAGCAGCTTGACACCTTTGAACACTGAAGCTTTCTTT
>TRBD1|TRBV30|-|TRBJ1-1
CAWSASGTANTEAFF
TGTGCCTGGAGTGCTTCCGGGACAGCGAACACTGAAGCTTTCTTT
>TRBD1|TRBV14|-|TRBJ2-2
CASSPTGIGELFF
TGTGCCAGCAGCCCGACAGGGATCGGGGAGCTGTTTTTT
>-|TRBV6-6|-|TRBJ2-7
CASSSTGTSQYF
TGTGCCAGCAGTTCGACCGGGACTTCGCAGTACTTC
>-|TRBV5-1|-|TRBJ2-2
CASSRGTPGDLRELFF
TGCGCCAGCAGCCGGGGGACTCCCGGTGATTTGAGGGAGCTGTTTTTT
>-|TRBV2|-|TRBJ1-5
CASSPRDSNQPQHF
TGTGCCAGCAGCCCGAGAGATAGCAATCAGCCCCAGCATTTT
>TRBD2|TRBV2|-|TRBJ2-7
CASSVGLAHPGYEQYF
TGTGCCAGCAGCGTGGGACTAGCTCATCCAGGCTACGAGCAGTACTTC
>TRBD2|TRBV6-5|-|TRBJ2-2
CASSLSGGGTGELFF
TGTGCCAGCAGCCTTAGCGGGGGGGGCACCGGGGAGCTGTTTTTT
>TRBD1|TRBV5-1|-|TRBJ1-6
CASSADRGDTPLHF
TGCGCCAGCAGCGCGGACAGGGGCGATACACCCCTCCACTTT
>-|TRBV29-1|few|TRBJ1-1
CSVGSGNTEAFF
TGCAGCGTTGGTTCGGGGAACACTGAAGCTTTCTTT
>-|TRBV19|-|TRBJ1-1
CASSMSDRTNTEAFF
TGTGCCAGTAGTATGTCAGACAGAACGAACACTGAAGCTTTCTTT
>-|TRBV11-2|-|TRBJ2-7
CASSLDRGKVYEQYF
TGTGCCAGCAGCTTAGACAGGGGAAAGGTCTACGAGCAGTACTTC
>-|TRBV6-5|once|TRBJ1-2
CASSYGRNVNGYTF
TGTGCCAGCAGTTACGGCAGAAACGTAAATGGCTACACCTTC
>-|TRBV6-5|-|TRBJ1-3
CASTGTISGNTIYF
TGTGCCAGCACTGGGACAATCTCTGGAAACACCATATATTTT
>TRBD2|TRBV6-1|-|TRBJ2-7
CASSEAASGGTFSYEQYF
TGTGCCAGCAGTGAAGCTGCTAGCGGGGGGACCTTCTCCTACGAGCAGTACTTC
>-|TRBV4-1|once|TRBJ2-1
CASSQDSPPNEQFF
TGCGCCAGCAGCCAAGATAGCCCTCCCAATGAGCAGTTCTTC
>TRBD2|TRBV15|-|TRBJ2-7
CATSRDRATSELGEQYF
TGTGCCACCAGCAGAGATAGGGCGACTAGCGAACTGGGGGAGCAGTACTTC
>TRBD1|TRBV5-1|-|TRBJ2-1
CASSLTGEPPDEQFF
TGCGCCAGCAGCTTGACAGGGGAACCCCCCGATGAGCAGTTCTTC
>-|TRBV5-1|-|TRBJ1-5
CASSLAQGGQPQHF
TGCGCCAGCAGCTTGGCGCAGGGAGGTCAGCCCCAGCATTTT
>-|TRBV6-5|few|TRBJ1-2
CASSYEGGGYTF
TGTGCCAGCAGTTACGAAGGAGGCGGCTACACCTTC
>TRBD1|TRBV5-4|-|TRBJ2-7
CASSYDRGNEQYF
TGTGCCAGCAGCTATGACAGGGGCAATGAGCAGTACTTC
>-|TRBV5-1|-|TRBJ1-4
CASSLGQINEKLFF
TGCGCCAGCAGCTTGGGACAGATTAATGAAAAACTGTTTTTT
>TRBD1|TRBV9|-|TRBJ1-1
CASSEQGLGGTEAFF
TGTGCCAGCAGTGAACAGGGGCTGGGGGGCACTGAAGCTTTCTTT
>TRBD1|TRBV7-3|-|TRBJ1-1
CASSPQGARTEAFF
TGTGCCAGCAGCCCCCAGGGGGCGCGCACTGAAGCTTTCTTT
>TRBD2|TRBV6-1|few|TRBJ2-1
CASSYPAGVQFF
TGTGCCAGCAGTTATCCAGCGGGGGTCCAGTTCTTC
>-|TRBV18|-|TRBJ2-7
CASSPPAGSYEQYF
TGTGCCAGCTCACCACCGGCAGGGTCCTACGAGCAGTACTTC
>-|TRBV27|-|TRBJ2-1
CASSHRTVTTQTYNEQFF
TGTGCCAGCAGTCACCGGACAGTAACGACACAGACGTACAATGAGCAGTTCTTC
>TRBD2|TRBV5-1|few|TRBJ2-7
CASSDGGVSYEQYF
TGCGCCAGCAGCGACGGGGGGGTGTCCTACGAGCAGTACTTC
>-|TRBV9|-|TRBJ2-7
CASSVGPGSSYEQYF
TGTGCCAGCAGCGTAGGCCCGGGGAGCTCCTACGAGCAGTACTTC
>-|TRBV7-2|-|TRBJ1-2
CASSSGVYSYGYTF
TGTGCCAGCAGCTCGGGGGTATACTCTTATGGCTACACCTTC
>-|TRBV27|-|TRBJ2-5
CASSLYGRGRETQYF
TGTGCCAGCAGTTTATACGGCAGGGGCCGAGAGACCCAGTACTTC
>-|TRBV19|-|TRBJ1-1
CASSALGWKPEGGTEAFF
TGTGCCAGTAGTGCTCTTGGATGGAAACCGGAAGGGGGTACTGAAGCTTTCTTT